This TCR beta chain appears in the sequencing data of a study of OX40 agonist ivuxolimab in advanced cancers. About the research overall: An agonistic anti-OX40 (CD134) antibody, ivuxolimab, was used to treat the patients. Hepatocellular carcinoma, melanoma, renal cell or head and neck cancer was diagnosed in the dose-escalation patients.

Points on this clone: The antigen is not known.

Trimming took off 6 bases at V and 9 bases at J, with 33 bases between the two ends. This CDR3 has 19 amino acids. CDR1 and CDR2 from the germline V gene are MDHEN and SYDVKM. The protocol was immunoSEQ multiplex PCR, while the TCRdb copy is restricted to in-frame clones and leaves out a portion. The sample consists of about 24,000 clones, approximately 91% of them appearing once. General study results and limits: In general, CD8+ T cells held more expanded clones than CD4+ did, on average. Both blood CD4+ and CD8+ T cells showed clonal growth by week 6 at 0.1 to 3.0 mg/kg.

The sequence derives from an adult with an advanced solid tumor such as melanoma, head and neck, liver or kidney cancer. The chain couples TRBV28 to TRBJ2-1; either TRBD1 or TRBD2 may fit D (6 bases each). The specimen comprised CD4+ or CD8+ T cells sorted from blood, sampled in a trial of the OX40 agonist ivuxolimab. The CDR3 DNA follows: TGTGCCAGCAGCCCTAGAACCGTAAGAGGGGGGAACAAATGGGGTGAGCAGTTCTTC. The encoded protein is CASSPRTVRGGNKWGEQFF.